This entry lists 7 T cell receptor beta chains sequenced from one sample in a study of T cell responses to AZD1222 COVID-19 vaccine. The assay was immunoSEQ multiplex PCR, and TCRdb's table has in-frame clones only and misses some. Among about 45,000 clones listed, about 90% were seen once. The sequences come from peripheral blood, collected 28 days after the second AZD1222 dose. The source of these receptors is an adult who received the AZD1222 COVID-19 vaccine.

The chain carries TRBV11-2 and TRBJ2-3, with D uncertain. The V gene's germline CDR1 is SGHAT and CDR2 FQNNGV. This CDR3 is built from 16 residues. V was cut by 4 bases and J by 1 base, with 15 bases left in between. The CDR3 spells CASSSMHGSGTDTQYF. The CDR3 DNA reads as TGTGCCAGCAGCTCTATGCACGGATCAGGCACAGATACGCAGTATTTT.

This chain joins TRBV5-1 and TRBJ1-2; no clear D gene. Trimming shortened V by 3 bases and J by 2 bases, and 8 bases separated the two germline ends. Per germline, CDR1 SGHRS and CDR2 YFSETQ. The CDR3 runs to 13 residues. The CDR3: CASSYTANYGYTF. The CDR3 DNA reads TGCGCCAGCAGCTACACAGCAAACTATGGCTACACCTTC.

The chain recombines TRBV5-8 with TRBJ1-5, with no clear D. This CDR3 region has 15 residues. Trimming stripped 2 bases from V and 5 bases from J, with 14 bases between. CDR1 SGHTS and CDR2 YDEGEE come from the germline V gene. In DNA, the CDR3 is TGTGCCAGCAGCTTTGGGGTATCGGTCCATCAGCCCCAGCATTTT. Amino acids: CASSFGVSVHQPQHF.

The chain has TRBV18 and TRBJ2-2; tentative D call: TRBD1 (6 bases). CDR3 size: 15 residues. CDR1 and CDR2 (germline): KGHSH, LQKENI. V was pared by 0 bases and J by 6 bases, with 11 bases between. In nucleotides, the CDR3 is TGTGCCAGCTCACCACCCAACAGGGTCCCCGGGGAGCTGTTTTTT. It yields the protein CASSPPNRVPGELFF.

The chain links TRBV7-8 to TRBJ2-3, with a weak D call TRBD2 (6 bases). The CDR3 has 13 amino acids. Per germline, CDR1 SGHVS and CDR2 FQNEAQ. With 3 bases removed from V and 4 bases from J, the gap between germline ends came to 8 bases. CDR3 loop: CASSFGRADTQYF. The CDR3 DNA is TGTGCCAGCAGCTTCGGGAGAGCAGATACGCAGTATTTT.

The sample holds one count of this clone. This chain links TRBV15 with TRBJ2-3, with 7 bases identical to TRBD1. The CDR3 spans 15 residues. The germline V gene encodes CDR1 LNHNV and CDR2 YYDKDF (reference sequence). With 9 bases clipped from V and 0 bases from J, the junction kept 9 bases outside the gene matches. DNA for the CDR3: TGTGCCACACGTACAGGGGATGCTAGCACAGATACGCAGTATTTT. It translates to CATRTGDASTDTQYF.

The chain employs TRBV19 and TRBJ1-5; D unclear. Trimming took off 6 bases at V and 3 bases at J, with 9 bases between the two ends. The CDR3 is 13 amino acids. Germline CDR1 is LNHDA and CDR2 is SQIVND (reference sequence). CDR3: CASSPVVNQPQHF. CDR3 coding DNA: TGTGCCAGTAGCCCTGTGGTCAATCAGCCCCAGCATTTT.